Below, 31 T cell receptor beta chains from the same sample are listed, as sequenced in a study of cytomegalovirus exposure and HLA in healthy donors. PCR amplification relied on 60 Vbeta primers (plus 13 Jbeta primers). Measured with immunoSEQ multiplex PCR; TCRdb has only the in-frame clones, and not every one. The table for this sample gives fewer than 40,000 clones. The sample consisted of PBMCs. The receptor source for this set is a woman in her forties in good health and CMV-seropositive.

The chain uses TRBV7-2 and TRBJ1-1; D perhaps matches TRBD1 (6 bases). The CDR3 has 16 amino acids. Trimming stripped 2 bases from V and 2 bases from J, with 15 bases between. Germline V gene data show CDR1 as SGHTA and CDR2 as FQGNSA. CDR3 sequence (DNA): TGTGCCAGCAGCTTATGGGCAGGGGCTAGAAACACTGAAGCTTTCTTT. It specifies CASSLWAGARNTEAFF.

The CDR3 DNA follows: TGTGCCAGCAGCTTATTACAGGCGCGCGGCCAAGAGACCCAGTACTTC. Translation: CASSLLQARGQETQYF. The chain is built from TRBV11-1 and TRBJ2-5; possible D gene TRBD1, 5 bases. Germline-derived CDR1 and CDR2 are SGHAT and FQDESV (reference sequence). CDR3 length equals 16 residues. Trimming left V 2 bases short and J 1 base short, with 14 bases between.

The J gene is TRBJ1-5, the V gene TRBV2; 8 bases line up with TRBD1. This CDR3 spans 15 amino acids. Trimming at V came to 4 bases and at J to 0 bases, leaving 2 bases not matched to a gene. Germline assignment: CDR1 SNHLY and CDR2 FYNNEI. CDR3 DNA sequence: TGTGCCAGCAGTGCGGGACAGGCTAGCAATCAGCCCCAGCATTTT. The encoded protein is CASSAGQASNQPQHF.

The chain has TRBV5-1 and TRBJ2-2; weak D call: TRBD2 (5 bases). Germline CDR1 reads SGHRS; CDR2 reads YFSETQ. The length of the CDR3 is 17 residues. V shed 2 bases and J shed 0 bases, with 14 bases lying between them. In nucleotides, the CDR3 is TGCGCCAGCAGCTTTTCAACGGCCGGGACGAACACCGGGGAGCTGTTTTTT. It specifies CASSFSTAGTNTGELFF.

The V and J genes are TRBV27 and TRBJ2-7; possible D gene TRBD2, 6 bases. Trimming shortened V by 2 bases and J by 2 bases, and 16 bases separated the two germline ends. Looked up from germline, CDR1 is MNHEY and CDR2 is SMNVEV (reference sequence). The CDR3 has 16 amino acids. The CDR3, as DNA: TGTGCCAGCAGTTTAATATCCGGGACTGGTACCTACGAGCAGTACTTC. As protein: CASSLISGTGTYEQYF.

J is TRBJ2-3 and V is TRBV7-8; D is possibly TRBD1 (5 bases). The CDR3 covers 13 residues. V lost 3 bases to trimming and J lost 2 bases, with 6 bases between them. Germline-derived CDR1 and CDR2 are SGHVS and FQNEAQ. The CDR3 DNA reads as TGTGCCAGCAGCTTGGGGCTCACAGATACGCAGTATTTT. It translates to CASSLGLTDTQYF.

V is TRBV2 and J is TRBJ2-2, with 7 nucleotides matching TRBD1. V dropped 5 bases and J dropped 2; count of bases not matched to a gene: 5. The CDR3 is 15 residues long. CDR1 and CDR2 from the germline V gene are SNHLY and FYNNEI. CDR3 residues: CASSLDRDNTGELFF. CDR3 nucleotides: TGTGCCAGCAGTTTAGACAGGGACAACACCGGGGAGCTGTTTTTT.

This CDR3 reads CASRQQEYEQFF. CDR3 bases: TGTGCCAGCAGACAACAGGAATACGAGCAGTTCTTC. The chain employs TRBV6-6 and TRBJ2-1, with D possibly TRBD1 on 5 matching bases. The CDR3 has 12 residues. Germline V CDR1 and CDR2: MNHNY, SVGAGI (reference sequence). V lost 6 bases and J lost 10, with 13 bases in between.

The chain couples TRBV27 to TRBJ2-7; TRBD1 matches at 8 bases. The germline V gene encodes CDR1 MNHEY and CDR2 SMNVEV (reference sequence). CDR3 size: 14 residues. V shed 5 bases, J shed 6 bases, and the junction held 9 bases outside the gene matches. CDR3 sequence reads: CASSIGQGLLEQYF. The CDR3 bases are TGTGCCAGCAGTATAGGACAGGGTCTCCTCGAGCAGTACTTC.

V gene TRBV2 combines with J gene TRBJ2-7; a weak D match, TRBD1 (5 bases). V lost 8 bases and J lost 5, with 19 bases in between. This CDR3 has 14 residues. Germline V lookup: CDR1 SNHLY, CDR2 FYNNEI. The CDR3 spells CASRQTTLSHEQYF. CDR3 nucleotide sequence: TGTGCCAGCCGACAGACAACTCTTTCCCACGAGCAGTACTTC.

The rearrangement uses TRBV6-5 and TRBJ1-2; 7 bases agree with TRBD1. The CDR3 runs 14 residues. The V gene end was trimmed by 5 bases and the J gene end by 2 bases; junction bases not matched to a gene: 5. Germline assignment: CDR1 MNHEY and CDR2 SVGAGI. CDR3 bases: TGTGCCAGCAGTGTACTAGGGGGCAACTATGGCTACACCTTC. Amino acid sequence: CASSVLGGNYGYTF.

The chain recombines TRBV5-6 with TRBJ1-2; 8 bases align to TRBD1. CDR3 size: 15 residues. V shed 4 bases and J 6 bases; nucleotides not matched to a gene: 11. Germline V gene sequence: CDR1 SGHDT, CDR2 YYEEEE. The CDR3 region is CASSDPRGLGDGYTF. CDR3 in DNA: TGTGCCAGCAGCGATCCCAGGGGGCTCGGGGATGGCTACACCTTC.

This chain uses TRBV5-1 with TRBJ2-1; the D gene is possibly TRBD2 (6 bases). Trimming pared 0 bases from V and 5 bases from J, leaving 12 bases between. Germline CDR1 SGHRS, CDR2 YFSETQ. The CDR3 runs 15 residues. This CDR3 reads CASSLGGGDHNEQFF. The CDR3 region has the DNA TGCGCCAGCAGCTTGGGTGGCGGGGACCACAATGAGCAGTTCTTC.

V usage is TRBV7-6 and J usage is TRBJ2-7; the match to TRBD1 covers 7 bases. CDR3 length: 14 amino acids. Per germline, CDR1 SGHVS and CDR2 FNYEAQ. The V gene end was trimmed by 4 bases and the J gene end by 0 bases; junction bases not matched to a gene: 3. CDR3 in amino acids: CASSSTGSSYEQYF. The CDR3, as DNA: TGTGCCAGCAGCTCGACAGGGAGCTCCTACGAGCAGTACTTC.

The gene calls are TRBV7-2 and TRBJ2-4, with 7 bases fitting TRBD2. This CDR3 is 15 amino acids long. Trimming cost V 2 bases and J 6 bases; bases outside gene matches: 7. Germline CDR1 SGHTA, CDR2 FQGNSA. The CDR3 bases are TGTGCCAGCAGCTTATCGTGGGAGGGTAGAAACATTCAGTACTTC. Translation gives CASSLSWEGRNIQYF.

The rearrangement links TRBV7-8 to TRBJ2-5; no clear D gene. Trimming took 1 base from V and 3 from J, leaving 9 bases between them. This CDR3 is built from 14 residues. CDR1 SGHVS and CDR2 FQNEAQ come from the germline V gene. The CDR3 nucleotides are TGTGCCAGCAGCTTAGAATTGAGAGAAGAGACCCAGTACTTC. Encoded protein: CASSLELREETQYF.

The rearrangement uses TRBV5-6 and TRBJ1-1; no clear D gene. CDR3 size: 13 residues. V lost 4 bases and J lost 0, with 7 bases in between. Germline assignment: CDR1 SGHDT and CDR2 YYEEEE. As DNA, the CDR3 is TGTGCCAGCAGCGTCCTAATGAACACTGAAGCTTTCTTT. Its translation: CASSVLMNTEAFF.

The V gene is TRBV27, the J gene TRBJ2-2; 7 bases match TRBD2. Unmatched junction bases numbered 5, after V lost 3 bases and J lost 1 base. The germline V gene has CDR1 MNHEY and CDR2 SMNVEV (reference sequence). CDR3 length equals 16 residues. This chain's CDR3 is CASSFGRQGNTGELFF. CDR3 nucleotides: TGTGCCAGCAGTTTCGGGAGGCAGGGGAACACCGGGGAGCTGTTTTTT.

As DNA, the CDR3 is TGCGCCAGCAGCTTGGAGTGGGGGGACTCTGGGGCCAACGTCCTGACTTTC. Protein sequence: CASSLEWGDSGANVLTF. The genes are TRBV5-1 and TRBJ2-6; perhaps TRBD2 as D (6 bases). Germline V CDR1 and CDR2: SGHRS, YFSETQ. The CDR3 runs to 17 residues. V lost 0 bases and J 0 bases, leaving 10 bases between the germline ends.

This chain uses TRBV28 with TRBJ2-2; 8 bases map to TRBD1. Losses at the gene ends were 8 bases for V and 7 bases for J; bases not matched to a gene: 15. The germline V gene has CDR1 MDHEN and CDR2 SYDVKM. This CDR3 has 16 residues. The CDR3, as DNA: TGTGCCAGCCGACGTCAGGACAGGGTTAACGTCGGGGAGCTGTTTTTT. The encoded protein is CASRRQDRVNVGELFF.

The V and J genes are TRBV6-5 and TRBJ1-3, with TRBD1 identical over 7 bases. The CDR3 is 15 amino acids. Germline-derived CDR1 and CDR2 are MNHEY and SVGAGI. V lost 0 bases to trimming and J lost 4 bases; unmatched junction nucleotides: 3. DNA for the CDR3: TGTGCCAGCAGTTACTCCGGGACAGACGGAAACACCATATATTTT. Protein: CASSYSGTDGNTIYF.

This rearrangement joins TRBV19 to TRBJ1-5; unclear D gene. CDR1 is LNHDA, CDR2 SQIVND, per germline (reference sequence). The length of the CDR3 is 14 residues. Trimming left V 3 bases short and J 1 base short, with 7 bases between. The CDR3 loop is CASSMVQSNQPQHF. The CDR3 region has the DNA TGTGCCAGTAGTATGGTCCAGAGCAATCAGCCCCAGCATTTT.

The chain uses TRBV7-9 and TRBJ1-4; no clear D. The CDR3 length is 14 residues. Germline values: CDR1 SEHNR, CDR2 FQNEAQ (reference sequence). Trimming stripped 2 bases from V and 2 bases from J, with 6 bases between. The DNA for the CDR3 is TGTGCCAGCAGCTTAAGAGGGACTAATGAAAAACTGTTTTTT. Its translation is CASSLRGTNEKLFF. Full variable domain (missing parts from reference TRBV7-9 and TRBJ1-4): DTGVSQNPRHKITKRGQNVTFRCDPISEHNRLYWYRQTLGQGPEFLTYFQNEAQLEKSRLLSDRFSAERPKGSFSTLEIQRTEQGDSAMYLCASSLRGTNEKLFFGSGTQLSVL.

This chain joins TRBV5-1 and TRBJ2-7; D may be TRBD1 (5 bases). With 3 bases removed from V and 0 bases from J, the gap between germline ends came to 10 bases. CDR3 size: 14 residues. The germline V gene encodes CDR1 SGHRS and CDR2 YFSETQ. The CDR3 DNA follows: TGCGCCAGCAGCTATACGACAGACTCCTACGAGCAGTACTTC. This translates into CASSYTTDSYEQYF.

This clone is classed as medium-sized by frequency. V gene TRBV2 combines with J gene TRBJ1-4; D possibly corresponds to TRBD1 (5 bases). Germline-derived CDR1 and CDR2 are SNHLY and FYNNEI. The CDR3 consists of 14 residues. V was shortened by 6 bases and J by 0 bases, with 8 bases between the two germline ends. CDR3 region: CASRWGATNEKLFF. The CDR3 DNA reads TGTGCCAGCAGGTGGGGGGCAACTAATGAAAAACTGTTTTTT.

The gene calls are TRBV5-1 and TRBJ2-1; 8 nucleotides line up with TRBD2. CDR3 length: 16 residues. CDR1 is SGHRS and CDR2 is YFSETQ in the germline V gene. V was clipped by 5 bases and J by 2 bases; unmatched bases: 9. Here the CDR3 reads CASSPAGGATYNEQFF. The CDR3 nucleotides are TGCGCCAGCAGTCCAGCCGGGGGGGCCACCTACAATGAGCAGTTCTTC.

The V gene is TRBV6-5, the J gene TRBJ2-7; D perhaps matches TRBD1 (6 bases). The CDR3 runs 13 residues. The germline V gene has CDR1 MNHEY and CDR2 SVGAGI. Trimming pared 6 bases from V and 5 bases from J, leaving 14 bases between. CDR3 region: CASRSTGLHEQYF. The DNA of the CDR3 is TGTGCCAGCAGGTCGACAGGTTTACACGAGCAGTACTTC.

The rearrangement uses TRBV4-1 and TRBJ2-7; tentative D call: TRBD2 (6 bases). Germline V CDR1 and CDR2: MGHRA, YSYEKL. This CDR3 has 19 amino acids. Trimming shortened V by 0 bases and J by 0 bases, and 21 bases separated the two germline ends. CDR3 DNA sequence: TGCGCCAGCAGCCAAGACTTGATCCCCCTAGCGCCCAGCTCCTACGAGCAGTACTTC. As protein: CASSQDLIPLAPSSYEQYF.

CDR3 DNA sequence: TGTGCCAGTAGTATAACAGGGTTAGGCCAGCCCCAGCATTTT. Protein product: CASSITGLGQPQHF. V is TRBV19 and J is TRBJ1-5, with D possibly matching TRBD1 (6 bases). This CDR3 has 14 residues. Germline CDR1 and CDR2: LNHDA and SQIVND (reference sequence). V was cut by 2 bases and J by 7 bases, with 12 bases left in between. The entire variable domain, with the rest obtained from reference TRBV19 and TRBJ1-5, is as follows: DGGITQSPKYLFRKEGQNVTLSCEQNLNHDAMYWYRQDPGQGLRLIYYSQIVNDFQKGDIAEGYSVSREKKESFPLTVTSAQKNPTAFYLCASSITGLGQPQHFGDGTRLSIL.

For the CDR3, the DNA is TGTGCCAGCAGCCGCCCAGTTACCGGGACTGAAGCTTTCTTT. Its translation is CASSRPVTGTEAFF. The gene calls are TRBV4-2 and TRBJ1-1; D is uncertain. Germline CDR1 and CDR2: LGHNA and YNFKEQ. V lost 4 bases, J lost 5 bases, and 14 bases lay in between. The CDR3 is 14 amino acids.

The gene calls are TRBV6-5 and TRBJ1-1; D not certain. Between the trimmed V and J ends, which lost 2 bases and 1 base, there was a span of 14 bases. Germline-derived CDR1 and CDR2 are MNHEY and SVGAGI. The length of the CDR3 is 16 residues. The CDR3 spells CASSYVGVSTNTEAFF. The CDR3 region has the DNA TGTGCCAGCAGTTACGTGGGCGTCTCTACGAACACTGAAGCTTTCTTT.